Only a few counts were recorded for the clone carrying this T cell receptor (beta chain). Its antigen remains unknown. This entry belongs to a study of T cells in Graves' hyperthyroidism and ophthalmopathy. Broader study findings: A median around six months before onset, the model predicted ophthalmopathy.

CDR3 length equals 20 residues. Germline V gene sequence: CDR1 LNHDA, CDR2 SQIVND (reference sequence). V was pared by 7 bases and J by 8 bases, with 26 bases of the junction left unmatched. TCR beta CDR3 regions were amplified from RNA transcripts. With the HTBI primer set, the TCR CDR3 went through a first round of RT-PCR. TCRdb redid the calling of the multiplex PCR reads with MiXCR, one entry per CDR3 protein. The sample carries roughly 350,000 distinct CDR3 sequences, over 11% recorded once. Hyperthyroidism patients were newly diagnosed, had disease duration under 2 months, and were aged 18 to 65 years. Lactation, pregnancy, other autoimmune disease or uncontrolled infection excluded patients. The diagnoses drew upon clinical symptoms, serum thyroxine and TRAb, thyroid ultrasound and orbital computed tomography.

The chain carries TRBV19 and TRBJ2-1, with 10 bases that match TRBD2. This clonotype was sampled from a woman aged 25 to 39 with Graves' hyperthyroidism. Material for sequencing was blood. CDR3 nucleotide sequence: TGTGCCAGTATTCCCCCGACAGGGCGAGGTGTGAGACTAGCGGGTCATGAGCAGTTCTTC. As protein: CASIPPTGRGVRLAGHEQFF.